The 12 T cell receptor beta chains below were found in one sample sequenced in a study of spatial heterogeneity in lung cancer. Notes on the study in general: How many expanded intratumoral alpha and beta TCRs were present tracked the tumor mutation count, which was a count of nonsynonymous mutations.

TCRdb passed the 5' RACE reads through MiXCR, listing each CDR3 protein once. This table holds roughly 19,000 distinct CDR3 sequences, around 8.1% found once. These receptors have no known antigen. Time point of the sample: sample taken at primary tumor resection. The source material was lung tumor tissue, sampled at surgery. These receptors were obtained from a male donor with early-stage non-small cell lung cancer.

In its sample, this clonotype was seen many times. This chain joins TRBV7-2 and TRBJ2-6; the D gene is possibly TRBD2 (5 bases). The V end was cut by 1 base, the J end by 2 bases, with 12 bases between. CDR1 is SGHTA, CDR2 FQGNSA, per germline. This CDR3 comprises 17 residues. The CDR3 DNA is TGTGCCAGCAGCTTAGGGGCAGGAGGCACTGGGGCCAACGTCCTGACTTTC. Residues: CASSLGAGGTGANVLTF.

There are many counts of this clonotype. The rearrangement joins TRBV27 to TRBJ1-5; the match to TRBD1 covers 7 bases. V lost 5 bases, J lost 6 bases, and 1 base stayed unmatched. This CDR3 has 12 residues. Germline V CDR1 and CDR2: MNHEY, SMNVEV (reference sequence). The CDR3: CASSTGVQPQHF. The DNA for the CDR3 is TGTGCCAGCAGTACAGGGGTTCAGCCCCAGCATTTT.

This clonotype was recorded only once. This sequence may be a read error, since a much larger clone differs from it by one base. The CDR3 nucleotides read TGTGCCAGCAGCTCAGACCCTCTGAACTATAATTCACCCCTCCACTTT. Amino acid sequence: CASSSDPLNYNSPLHF. This rearrangement joins TRBV6-2 or TRBV6-3 to TRBJ1-6; D is ambiguous. Germline lookup yields CDR1 MNHEY and CDR2 SVGEGT. The ends were cut back, 6 bases at V and 3 bases at J, with 15 bases in the middle. The CDR3 is made up of 16 amino acids.

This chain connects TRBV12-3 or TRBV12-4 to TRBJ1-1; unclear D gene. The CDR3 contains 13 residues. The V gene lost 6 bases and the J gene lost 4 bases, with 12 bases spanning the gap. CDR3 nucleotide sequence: TGTGCCAGCAGCCTCACGGTCGCCACTGAAGCTTTCTTT. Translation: CASSLTVATEAFF.

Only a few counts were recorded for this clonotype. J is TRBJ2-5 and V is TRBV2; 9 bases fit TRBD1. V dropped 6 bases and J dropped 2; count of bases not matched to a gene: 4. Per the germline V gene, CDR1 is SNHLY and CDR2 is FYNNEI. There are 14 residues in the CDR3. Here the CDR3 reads CASRGTGRQETQYF. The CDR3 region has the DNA TGTGCCAGCAGGGGGACAGGGAGGCAAGAGACCCAGTACTTC.

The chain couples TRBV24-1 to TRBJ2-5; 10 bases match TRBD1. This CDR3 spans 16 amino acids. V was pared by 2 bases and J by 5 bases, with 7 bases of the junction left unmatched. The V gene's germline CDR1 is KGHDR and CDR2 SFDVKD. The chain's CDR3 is CATSDSRDRGGETQYF. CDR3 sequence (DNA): TGTGCCACCAGTGATTCCCGGGACAGGGGCGGCGAGACCCAGTACTTC.

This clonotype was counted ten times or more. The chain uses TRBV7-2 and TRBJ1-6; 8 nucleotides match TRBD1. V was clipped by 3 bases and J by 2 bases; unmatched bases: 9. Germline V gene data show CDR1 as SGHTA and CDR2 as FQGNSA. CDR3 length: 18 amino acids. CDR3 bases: TGTGCCAGCAGCTTCTATATCGACAGGGGACCCTATAATTCACCCCTCCACTTT. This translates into CASSFYIDRGPYNSPLHF.

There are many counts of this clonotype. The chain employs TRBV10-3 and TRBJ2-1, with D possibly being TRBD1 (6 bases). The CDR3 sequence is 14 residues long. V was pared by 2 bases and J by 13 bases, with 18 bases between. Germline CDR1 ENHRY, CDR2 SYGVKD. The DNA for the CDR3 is TGTGCCATCAGTGAGGCCCTCATGGGGGCCTCCCAGTTCTTC. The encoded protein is CAISEALMGASQFF.

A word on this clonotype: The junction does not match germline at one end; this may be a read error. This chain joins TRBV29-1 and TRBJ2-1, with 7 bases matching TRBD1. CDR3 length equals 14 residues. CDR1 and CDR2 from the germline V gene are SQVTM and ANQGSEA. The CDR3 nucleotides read TGCAGCGTTGGAGAGGGGACAGTTTACAATGGGCAGTTCTTC. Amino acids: CSVGEGTVYNGQFF.

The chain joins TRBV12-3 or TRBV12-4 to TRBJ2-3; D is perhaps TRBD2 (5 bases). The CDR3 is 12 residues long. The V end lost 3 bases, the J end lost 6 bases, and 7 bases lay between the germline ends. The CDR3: CASSFRGDTQYF. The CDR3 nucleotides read TGTGCCAGCAGTTTCCGGGGTGATACGCAGTATTTT.

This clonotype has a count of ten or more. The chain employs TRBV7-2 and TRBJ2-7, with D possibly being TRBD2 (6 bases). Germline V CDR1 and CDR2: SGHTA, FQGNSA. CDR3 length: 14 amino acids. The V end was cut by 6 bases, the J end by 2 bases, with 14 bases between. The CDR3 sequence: CASRRDSPTYEQYF. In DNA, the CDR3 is TGTGCCAGCAGAAGGGACTCACCAACCTACGAGCAGTACTTC.

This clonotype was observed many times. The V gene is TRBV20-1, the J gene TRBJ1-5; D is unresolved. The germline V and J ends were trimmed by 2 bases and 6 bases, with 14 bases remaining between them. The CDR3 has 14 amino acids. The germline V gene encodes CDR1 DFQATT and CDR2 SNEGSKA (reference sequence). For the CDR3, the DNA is TGCAGTGCTAGACCTTTCGGTAGCGGTCAGCCCCAGCATTTT. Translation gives CSARPFGSGQPQHF.